The clone carrying this T cell receptor beta chain was picked up a small number of times. In the authors' methods: Amplification from reference gene primers served as the basis for estimated nucleated cell counts. Generated by immunoSEQ multiplex PCR, the TCRdb table keeps only in-frame clones and is missing some. Clone size and V and J calls were adopted from that table, with D and trimming inferred from the DNA. The sample contains about 140,000 clones, about 82% of which appear only once. These data belong to a study of blood T cell repertoires in COVID-19. The wider study: The United States, Italy and Spain supplied acute and convalescent COVID-19 samples.

V was trimmed by 1 base and J by 0 bases, leaving 11 bases between them. The CDR3 is made up of 15 amino acids. The germline CDR1 and CDR2 sequences are SGHRS and YFSETQ. This chain uses TRBV5-1 with TRBJ2-7, with D perhaps matching TRBD1 (6 bases). The clonotype originates from a man over 45 with acute or convalescent COVID-19. The sample consisted of peripheral blood. The CDR3 DNA sequence: TGCGCCAGCAGCTTGCAGGGGCCCAGCTCCTACGAGCAGTACTTC. Protein sequence: CASSLQGPSSYEQYF.